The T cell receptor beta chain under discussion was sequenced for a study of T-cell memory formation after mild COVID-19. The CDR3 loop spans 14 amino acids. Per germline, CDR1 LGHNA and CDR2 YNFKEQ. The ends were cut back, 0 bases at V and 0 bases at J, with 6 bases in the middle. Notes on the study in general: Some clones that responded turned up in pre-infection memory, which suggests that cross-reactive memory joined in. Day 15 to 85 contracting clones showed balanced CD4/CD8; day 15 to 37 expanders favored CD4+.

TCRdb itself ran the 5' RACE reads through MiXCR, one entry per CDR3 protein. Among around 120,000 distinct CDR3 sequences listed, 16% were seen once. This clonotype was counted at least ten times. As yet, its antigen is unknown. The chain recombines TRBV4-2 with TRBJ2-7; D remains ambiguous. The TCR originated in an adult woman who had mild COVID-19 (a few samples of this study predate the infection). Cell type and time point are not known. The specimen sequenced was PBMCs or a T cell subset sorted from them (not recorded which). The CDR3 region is CASSQDDLSYEQYF. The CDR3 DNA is TGTGCCAGCAGCCAAGATGACCTCTCCTACGAGCAGTACTTC.